The rows below give T cell receptor beta chains drawn from one sample of a study of blood T cell repertoires in COVID-19. Clones were sequenced by immunoSEQ multiplex PCR, and TCRdb holds only the in-frame ones, with some missing. The table lists some 200,000 clones, approximately 82% of them singletons. Sample: PBMCs or T cells enriched from blood (not recorded which). Receptors originate from a woman between 45 and 65 years old who had recovered from COVID-19. The CDR3 runs from the conserved cysteine through the conserved F or W. Each record gives: clone size, D gene, V gene, J gene, CDR3 protein, CDR3 DNA. The D gene is left open where the match is weak. Expanded clones are given a class, and other clones once, few, many or no size at all.

-	-	TRBV7-9	TRBJ2-3	CASSLQGQADTQYF	TGTGCCAGCAGCTTACAGGGTCAGGCAGATACGCAGTATTTT
-	-	TRBV4-1	TRBJ2-7	CASSRAADGSSYEQYF	TGCGCCAGCAGCCGAGCGGCGGACGGTAGCTCCTACGAGCAGTACTTC
many	-	TRBV19	TRBJ1-1	CASSMSSRGNTEAFF	TGTGCCAGTAGTATGTCATCTCGAGGTAACACTGAAGCTTTCTTT
-	TRBD2	TRBV9	TRBJ2-3	CASSSRLAGVDTQYF	TGTGCCAGCAGCTCCCGACTAGCGGGAGTGGATACGCAGTATTTT
few	-	TRBV10-3	TRBJ2-7	CAISDRAAPGYEQYF	TGTGCCATCAGTGATAGAGCGGCACCTGGCTACGAGCAGTACTTC
once	-	TRBV10-1	TRBJ2-1	CASSETGGGNEQFF	TGCGCCAGCAGTGAGACAGGGGGGGGCAATGAGCAGTTCTTC
once	TRBD2	TRBV7-8	TRBJ2-1	CASSTQAGVSTNEQFF	TGTGCCAGCAGCACTCAAGCGGGAGTTTCGACCAATGAGCAGTTCTTC
-	-	TRBV19	TRBJ2-2	CASAPRVKPGELFF	TGTGCCAGTGCCCCCAGGGTAAAACCCGGGGAGCTGTTTTTT
-	TRBD2	TRBV6-6	TRBJ2-2	CASSRPLAGGTGELFF	TGTGCCAGCAGCCGTCCTTTAGCGGGAGGGACCGGGGAGCTGTTTTTT
-	-	TRBV28	TRBJ2-1	CASSFSPAGDEQFF	TGTGCCAGCAGTTTTTCTCCAGCAGGCGATGAGCAGTTCTTC
-	-	TRBV2	TRBJ2-7	CASSTIYEQYF	TGTGCCAGCAGTACAATCTACGAGCAGTACTTC
once	TRBD1	TRBV5-6	TRBJ1-2	CASSFQDRVGGYTF	TGTGCCAGCAGCTTTCAGGACAGGGTAGGAGGCTACACCTTC
many	TRBD1	TRBV7-2	TRBJ1-6	CASSQSGTGFSPLHF	TGTGCCAGCAGCCAGTCGGGGACAGGGTTCTCACCCCTCCACTTT
-	-	TRBV4-1	TRBJ1-5	CASSQDGNQPQHF	TGCGCCAGCAGCCAAGACGGCAATCAGCCCCAGCATTTT
once	-	TRBV6-5	TRBJ1-5	CASRGTSRNQPQHF	TGTGCCAGCAGAGGGACATCGCGAAATCAGCCCCAGCATTTT
-	-	TRBV28	TRBJ2-7	CARAPGGIEQYF	TGTGCCAGAGCCCCCGGCGGGATCGAGCAGTACTTC
-	TRBD1	TRBV28	TRBJ1-2	CASSSLPLDRERYTF	TGTGCCAGCAGTTCTCTACCTCTTGACAGGGAACGTTACACCTTC
-	-	TRBV7-8	TRBJ2-5	CASSSLPSGPETQYF	TGTGCCAGCAGCTCTTTACCGAGTGGTCCAGAGACCCAGTACTTC
once	-	TRBV10-2	TRBJ1-2	CASSEAGGFYGYTF	TGCGCCAGCAGTGAAGCCGGGGGGTTCTATGGCTACACCTTC
-	-	TRBV6-5	TRBJ1-3	CASRATGTPGNTIYF	TGTGCCAGCAGGGCTACAGGGACCCCTGGAAACACCATATATTTT
-	TRBD2	TRBV2	TRBJ2-5	CASRTAGGGETQYF	TGTGCCAGCAGAACAGCGGGAGGGGGGGAGACCCAGTACTTC
few	TRBD1	TRBV6-2/TRBV6-3	TRBJ1-1	CASSSRALTGTGTEAFF	TGTGCCAGCAGTTCGCGGGCTCTTACCGGGACAGGGACTGAAGCTTTCTTT
-	TRBD2	TRBV6-6	TRBJ2-1	CAAQGAGGVNNEQFF	TGTGCCGCCCAAGGGGCGGGAGGAGTAAACAATGAGCAGTTCTTC
-	TRBD2	TRBV10-3	TRBJ2-5	CATRGEGGTQYF	TGTGCCACCCGGGGGGAGGGTGGGACCCAGTACTTC
-	-	TRBV11-1	TRBJ1-4	CASSLRQATNEKLFF	TGTGCCAGCAGCTTAAGACAAGCAACTAATGAAAAACTGTTTTTT
-	-	TRBV28	TRBJ1-2	CASSLAGPGYTF	TGTGCCAGCAGTTTGGCAGGGCCTGGCTACACCTTC
-	-	TRBV6-5	TRBJ1-1	CASTRGVDTEAFF	TGTGCCAGCACACGGGGAGTAGACACTGAAGCTTTCTTT
-	TRBD2	TRBV18	TRBJ2-1	CASTTAGGFNEQFF	TGTGCCAGCACTACAGCGGGGGGCTTCAATGAGCAGTTCTTC
few	-	TRBV12-3/TRBV12-4	TRBJ1-1	CASRSESEAFF	TGTGCCAGCAGGAGTGAGTCTGAAGCTTTCTTT